This paragraph reports one T cell receptor beta chain. The sample belongs to a study of blood T cell repertoires in COVID-19. For the study at large: Material from acute and convalescent COVID-19 was sourced from the United States, Italy and Spain. Sources were T cells, B-cell-depleted T cells, or PBMCs; the material itself was cDNA or gDNA.

Germline V gene lookup returns CDR1 SEHNR and CDR2 FQNEAQ (reference sequence). V was trimmed by 4 bases and J by 1 base, leaving 19 bases between them. The CDR3 contains 17 residues. Per the study methods: It was from reference gene primer amplification that nucleated cell counts were estimated. Assay used: immunoSEQ multiplex PCR; TCRdb lists only in-frame clones, some missing. V, J and clone size are those of that table, while D and trimming were read from the DNA. The sample consists of roughly 110,000 clones, 89% of them appearing once. The receptor was derived from a man between 35 and 55 years old with active or convalescent COVID-19. The genes are TRBV7-9 and TRBJ2-5; a weak D match, TRBD1 (7 bases). What was sequenced was peripheral blood. The CDR3, as DNA: TGTGCCAGCAGCTGGCGGGGAACAGGGGTATTCCAAGAGACCCAGTACTTC. It yields the protein CASSWRGTGVFQETQYF.